The 8 T cell receptor beta chains below all came from one sample that was sequenced in a study of beta chain features in type 1 diabetes. Of the isolated RNA, all was reverse transcribed, and so the sequenced material was expressed TCRB transcripts. Sequencing used immunoSEQ multiplex PCR; TCRdb keeps in-frame clones, though not all of them. The sample lists 240,000 or so clones, about 70% occurring once. Source material: naive CD4+ T cells from blood. These receptors all stem from a man in his thirties or forties in good health.

V is TRBV2 and J is TRBJ2-7; the D is unclear. Between the trimmed V and J ends, which lost 3 bases and 10 bases, there was a span of 13 bases. The CDR3 has 12 residues. Germline lookup yields CDR1 SNHLY and CDR2 FYNNEI. CDR3 DNA sequence: TGTGCCAGCAGTGAGGCAGAAAGGAAACAGTACTTC. This sequence encodes CASSEAERKQYF.

V usage is TRBV5-6 and J usage is TRBJ2-7; unclear D gene. V lost 3 bases and J 6 bases, leaving 10 bases between the germline ends. Germline V gene lookup returns CDR1 SGHDT and CDR2 YYEEEE. This CDR3 is 12 amino acids long. The CDR3 coding sequence is TGTGCCAGCAGCTCCCACCGCGGCGAGCAGTACTTC. Translated: CASSSHRGEQYF.

CDR3 in amino acids: CAWSVLIQAGKWETQYF. The CDR3 bases are TGTGCCTGGAGTGTTCTCATCCAAGCGGGAAAGTGGGAGACCCAGTACTTC. The rearrangement joins TRBV30 to TRBJ2-5; TRBD2 matches 7 bases. The germline gives CDR1 GTSNPN, CDR2 SVGIG (reference sequence). CDR3 length: 17 amino acids. The V and J ends lost 0 bases and 5 bases, in that order; junction bases with no gene match: 15.

The chain combines TRBV30 with TRBJ2-7; D may be TRBD1 or TRBD2 (5 bases each). CDR3 size: 14 residues. The germline gives CDR1 GTSNPN, CDR2 SVGIG (reference sequence). Trimming pared 1 base from V and 6 bases from J, leaving 16 bases between. As DNA, the CDR3 is TGTGCCTGGAGTGACACCGGGACCCGCCGCGAGCAGTACTTC. It yields the protein CAWSDTGTRREQYF. Filled out from reference TRBV30 and TRBJ2-7, the complete variable domain reads SQTIHQWPATLVQPVGSPLSLECTVEGTSNPNLYWYRQAAGRGLQLLFYSVGIGQISSEVPQNLSASRPQDRQFILSSKKLLLSDSGFYLCAWSDTGTRREQYFGPGTRLTVT.

The rearrangement links TRBV7-2 to TRBJ1-2; possibly TRBD1 for D (6 bases). Germline assignment: CDR1 SGHTA and CDR2 FQGNSA. The CDR3 has 13 amino acids. The V and J ends lost 5 bases and 8 bases respectively, with 15 bases between them. CDR3 in DNA: TGTGCCAGCAGCACCTCAGGGGTCGTAGGCTACACCTTC. Amino acids: CASSTSGVVGYTF.

This chain joins TRBV23-1 and TRBJ2-5, with D possibly being TRBD2 (5 bases). TRBV23-1 is given ORF status, its function remaining uncertain. The CDR3 runs 14 residues. V lost 4 bases to trimming and J lost 0 bases, with 9 bases between them. CDR3 sequence: CASSPPGYQETQYF. The DNA of the CDR3 is TGCGCCAGCAGTCCCCCGGGGTACCAAGAGACCCAGTACTTC.

The rearrangement joins TRBV30 to TRBJ2-4; 10 bases are a match to TRBD1. The CDR3 loop spans 16 amino acids. The ends lost 2 bases at V and 0 bases at J; junction bases unmatched: 4. The germline CDR1 and CDR2 sequences are GTSNPN and SVGIG (reference sequence). The chain's CDR3 is CAWSMGQGLAKNIQYF. The CDR3 bases are TGTGCCTGGAGTATGGGACAGGGGCTAGCCAAAAACATTCAGTACTTC.

This CDR3 is CAWSVGSPTGELFF. CDR3 bases: TGTGCCTGGAGTGTAGGCAGTCCTACCGGGGAGCTGTTTTTT. The chain is built from TRBV30 and TRBJ2-2; D unresolved. The V gene's germline CDR1 is GTSNPN and CDR2 SVGIG (reference sequence). This CDR3 contains 14 residues. The germline V and J ends were trimmed by 0 bases and 5 bases, with 10 bases remaining between them.